This passage covers 32 T cell receptor beta chains from one sample sequenced in a study of monozygotic twins with inflammatory bowel disease. From the 5' RACE reads, TCRdb lists one entry per CDR3 protein and no DNA. The table for this sample gives about 300,000 distinct CDR3 sequences. The source material was blood. These receptors were obtained from a human donor with ulcerative colitis or Crohn's disease, or a healthy co-twin of an affected twin (not recorded which).

This CDR3 is CASKREDNEQFF. The J gene is TRBJ2-1, the V gene TRBV2; TCRdb's D call of TRBD2 is untestable without DNA. This CDR3 contains 12 residues. Germline V gene data show CDR1 as SNHLY and CDR2 as FYNNEI.

The genes are TRBV4-3 and TRBJ2-5. Germline CDR1 is LGHNA and CDR2 is YSLEER. The CDR3 contains 13 residues. CDR3 in amino acids: CASSQGVRETQYF.

V gene TRBV5-1 combines with J gene TRBJ2-7; checking the TCRdb D call of TRBD1 is not possible without DNA. CDR1 SGHRS and CDR2 YFSETQ come from the germline V gene. The CDR3 length is 16 residues. The CDR3 is CASSLEGASSFQEQYF.

V gene TRBV20-1 combines with J gene TRBJ2-7; TCRdb indicates TRBD1, and absent DNA this call remains unverified. Germline values: CDR1 DFQATT, CDR2 SNEGSKA (reference sequence). This CDR3 is built from 14 residues. CDR3 amino acids: CSARAGGPSYEQYF.

The rearrangement links TRBV28 to TRBJ2-1; TCRdb gives TRBD2 as the D gene, but with no DNA this cannot be confirmed. The germline V gene encodes CDR1 MDHEN and CDR2 SYDVKM. The CDR3 consists of 17 residues. CDR3 protein: CASSLVRTSGLYNEQFF.

This CDR3 is CASRVSSGGNTGELFF. V is TRBV28 and J is TRBJ2-2; TCRdb designates TRBD2, a call that cannot be tested without DNA. The CDR3 contains 16 residues. CDR1 and CDR2 (germline): MDHEN, SYDVKM.

The rearrangement uses TRBV12-3 or TRBV12-4 and TRBJ2-7; TCRdb indicates TRBD2, and absent DNA this call remains unverified. CDR3 length: 14 residues. CDR3 amino acids: CASRLTSDSYEQYF.

This chain links TRBV6-2 or TRBV6-3 with TRBJ2-1; TCRdb proposes TRBD1, but this gene call is untestable without DNA. This CDR3 has 15 residues. The germline CDR1 and CDR2 sequences are MNHEY and SVGEGT. CDR3 sequence reads: CASRSGGGQANEQFF.

The chain uses TRBV28 and TRBJ1-6; TCRdb returns TRBD1, unconfirmable since there is no DNA. Germline V CDR1 and CDR2: MDHEN, SYDVKM. The CDR3 spans 15 residues. CDR3 loop: CASRPGTGAVGPLHF.

The genes are TRBV19 and TRBJ2-1; lacking DNA, the TRBD2 call made by TCRdb goes unchecked. The CDR3 runs to 19 residues. Germline CDR1 LNHDA, CDR2 SQIVND (reference sequence). This CDR3 reads CASRAPGLAGGGSYNEQFF.

The chain links TRBV6-5 to TRBJ2-5; there is no DNA to check the TCRdb D call of TRBD2. The CDR3 length is 16 residues. Germline CDR1 MNHEY, CDR2 SVGAGI. CDR3 sequence reads: CASSSSPDRRRETQYF.

The V and J genes are TRBV28 and TRBJ2-1; no DNA is available, so the TRBD1 call from TCRdb remains unchecked. This CDR3 is 14 amino acids long. Germline V CDR1 and CDR2: MDHEN, SYDVKM. The CDR3 sequence: CASSWAGGYNEQFF.

The chain combines TRBV5-1 with TRBJ2-2; without DNA, the TCRdb call of TRBD2 cannot be checked. The CDR3 consists of 16 residues. Per the germline V gene, CDR1 is SGHRS and CDR2 is YFSETQ. The CDR3 region is CASTSSRLKMAGELFF.

This sequence joins TRBV7-8 and TRBJ2-2; TCRdb outputs TRBD2, but without DNA this stays unchecked. The V gene's germline CDR1 is SGHVS and CDR2 FQNEAQ. This CDR3 region has 14 residues. CDR3 in amino acids: CASSFLAEHLELFF.

V and J are TRBV5-1 and TRBJ2-3; the D call of TRBD1 rests on TCRdb alone, since no DNA is present to check it. CDR1 is SGHRS and CDR2 is YFSETQ in the germline V gene. The CDR3 loop spans 13 amino acids. CDR3 protein: CASRTGSTDTQYF.

The rearrangement uses TRBV5-1 and TRBJ2-7; TCRdb picks TRBD2, but there is no DNA to check that call. CDR1 and CDR2 (germline): SGHRS, YFSETQ. The CDR3 covers 14 residues. The CDR3 is CASSLKRGTYEQYF.

The chain couples TRBV12-3 or TRBV12-4 to TRBJ1-4. CDR3 length equals 14 residues. The CDR3 here is CASSLAEPNEKLFF.

The J gene is TRBJ2-7, the V gene TRBV9; TCRdb's D call of TRBD1 is untestable without DNA. The germline CDR1 and CDR2 sequences are SGDLS and YYNGEE. The length of the CDR3 is 16 residues. The CDR3 loop is CASSVVSAGSSYEQYF.

V is TRBV28 and J is TRBJ2-7; TCRdb's assignment of TRBD1 cannot be checked, as there is no DNA. This CDR3 region has 12 residues. The germline gives CDR1 MDHEN, CDR2 SYDVKM. CDR3 residues: CASRTDFYEQCF.

The V gene is TRBV5-6, the J gene TRBJ2-7. Germline-derived CDR1 and CDR2 are SGHDT and YYEEEE. This CDR3 region has 14 residues. The CDR3 sequence is CATARTGEAYEQYF.

The CDR3 loop reads CASGTTGTLLETQYF. The gene calls are TRBV9 and TRBJ2-5; the TCRdb D gene call, TRBD2, has no DNA to confirm it. Germline V CDR1 and CDR2: SGDLS, YYNGEE. The CDR3 runs 15 residues.

The V and J genes are TRBV12-2 and TRBJ1-2; no DNA is available, so the TRBD1 call from TCRdb remains unchecked. TRBV12-2 is flagged as a pseudogene. The CDR3 runs to 13 residues. CDR3 in amino acids: CASRSDRDYGYTF.

The rearrangement joins TRBV6-2 or TRBV6-3 to TRBJ1-4. Per the germline V gene, CDR1 is MNHEY and CDR2 is SVGEGT. The CDR3 extends over 14 amino acids. CDR3 sequence reads: CASSYFPPQEKLFF.

The chain's CDR3 is CASSPTARLAGAPYNEQFF. The chain recombines TRBV7-6 with TRBJ2-1; the TCRdb call, TRBD2, lacks DNA for checking. The CDR3 has 19 amino acids. Looked up from germline, CDR1 is SGHVS and CDR2 is FNYEAQ. The full variable domain, rest sourced from reference TRBV7-6 and TRBJ2-1, is GAGVSQSPRYKVTKRGQDVALRCDPISGHVSLYWYRQALGQGPEFLTYFNYEAQQDKSGLPNDRFSAERPEGSISTLTIQRTEQRDSAMYRCASSPTARLAGAPYNEQFFGPGTRLTVL.

CDR3 amino acids: CSASRGTDNYGYTF. The V call is TRBV20-1, the J call TRBJ1-2; checking the TCRdb D call of TRBD1 is not possible without DNA. In germline, CDR1 is DFQATT, CDR2 SNEGSKA (reference sequence). CDR3 length: 14 amino acids.

The gene calls are TRBV20-1 and TRBJ2-7; TCRdb calls TRBD1, which cannot be checked without DNA. CDR3 length: 16 amino acids. Per the germline V gene, CDR1 is DFQATT and CDR2 is SNEGSKA (reference sequence). This CDR3 is CSAISNRGGVSYEQYF.

The chain joins TRBV19 to TRBJ2-1; TCRdb outputs TRBD1, but without DNA this stays unchecked. Germline values: CDR1 LNHDA, CDR2 SQIVND (reference sequence). The CDR3 spans 14 residues. The CDR3 loop reads CASKASGVWYEQFF.

The chain is built from TRBV29-1 and TRBJ2-2; TCRdb names TRBD1, which stays unverified in the absence of DNA. The CDR3 spans 13 residues. From germline, CDR1 is SQVTM and CDR2 ANQGSEA. CDR3 protein: CSGRQGSTGELFF.

V gene TRBV20-1 combines with J gene TRBJ1-6; without DNA, the TCRdb call of TRBD1 cannot be checked. There are 13 residues in the CDR3. CDR1 is DFQATT and CDR2 is SNEGSKA in the germline V gene (reference sequence). CDR3 protein: CSASGQADSPLHF.

The V call is TRBV9, the J call TRBJ1-3. Germline-derived CDR1 and CDR2 are SGDLS and YYNGEE. CDR3 length: 16 residues. The CDR3 sequence is CASSAGLTSSGNTIYF.

V and J are TRBV12-3 or TRBV12-4 and TRBJ2-3. This CDR3 is 12 amino acids long. The CDR3 here is CASSRFGDTQYF.

The V gene is TRBV6-2 or TRBV6-3, the J gene TRBJ2-5; TCRdb calls TRBD1, which cannot be checked without DNA. This CDR3 spans 14 amino acids. Germline CDR1 reads MNHEY; CDR2 reads SVGEGT. This chain's CDR3 is CASSYLGGQETQYF.